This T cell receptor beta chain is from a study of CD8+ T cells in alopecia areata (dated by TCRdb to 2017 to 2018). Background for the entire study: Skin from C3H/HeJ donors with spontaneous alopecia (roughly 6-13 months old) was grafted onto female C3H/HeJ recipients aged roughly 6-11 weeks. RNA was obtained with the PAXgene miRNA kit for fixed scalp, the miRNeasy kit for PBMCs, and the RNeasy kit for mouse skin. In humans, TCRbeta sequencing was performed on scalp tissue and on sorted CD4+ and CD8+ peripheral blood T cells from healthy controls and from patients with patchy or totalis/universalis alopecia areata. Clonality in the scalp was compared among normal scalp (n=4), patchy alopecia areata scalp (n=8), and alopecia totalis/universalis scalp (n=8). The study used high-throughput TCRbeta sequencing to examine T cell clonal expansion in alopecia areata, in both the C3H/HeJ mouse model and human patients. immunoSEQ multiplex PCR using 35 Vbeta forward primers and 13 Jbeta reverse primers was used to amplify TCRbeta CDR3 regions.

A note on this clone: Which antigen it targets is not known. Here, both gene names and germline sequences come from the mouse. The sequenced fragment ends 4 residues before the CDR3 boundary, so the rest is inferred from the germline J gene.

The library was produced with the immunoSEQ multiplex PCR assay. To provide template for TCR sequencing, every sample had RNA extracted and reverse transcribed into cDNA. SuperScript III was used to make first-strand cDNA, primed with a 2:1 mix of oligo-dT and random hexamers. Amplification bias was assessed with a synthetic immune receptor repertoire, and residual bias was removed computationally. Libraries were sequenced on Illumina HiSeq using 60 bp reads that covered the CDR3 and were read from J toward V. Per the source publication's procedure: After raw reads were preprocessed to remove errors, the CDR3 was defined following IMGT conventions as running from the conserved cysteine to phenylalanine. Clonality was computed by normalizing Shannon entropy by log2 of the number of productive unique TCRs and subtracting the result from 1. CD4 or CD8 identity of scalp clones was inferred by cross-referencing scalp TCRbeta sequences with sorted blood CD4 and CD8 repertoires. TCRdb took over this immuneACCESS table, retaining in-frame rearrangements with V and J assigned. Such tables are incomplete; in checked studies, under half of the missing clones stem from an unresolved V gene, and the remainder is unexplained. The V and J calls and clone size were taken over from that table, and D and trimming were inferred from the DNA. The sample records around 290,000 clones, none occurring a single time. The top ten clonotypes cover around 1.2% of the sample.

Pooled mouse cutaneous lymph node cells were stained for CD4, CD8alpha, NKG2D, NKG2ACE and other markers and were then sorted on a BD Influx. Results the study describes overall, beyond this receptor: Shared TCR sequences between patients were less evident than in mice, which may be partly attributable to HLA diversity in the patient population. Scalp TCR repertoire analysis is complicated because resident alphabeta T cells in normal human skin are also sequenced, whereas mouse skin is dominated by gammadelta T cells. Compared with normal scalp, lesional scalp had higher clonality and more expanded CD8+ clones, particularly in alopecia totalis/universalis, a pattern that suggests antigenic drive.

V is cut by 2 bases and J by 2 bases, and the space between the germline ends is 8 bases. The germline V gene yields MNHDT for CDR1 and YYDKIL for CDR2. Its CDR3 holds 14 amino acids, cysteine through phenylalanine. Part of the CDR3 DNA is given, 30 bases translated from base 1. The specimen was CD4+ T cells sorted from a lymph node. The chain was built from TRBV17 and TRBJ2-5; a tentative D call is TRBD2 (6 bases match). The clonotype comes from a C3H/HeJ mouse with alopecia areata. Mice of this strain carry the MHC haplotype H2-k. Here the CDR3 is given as CASSRSGVQDTQYF. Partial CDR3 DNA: TGTGCTAGCAGTAGATCTGGGGTCCAAGAC.